What follows is one TCR beta chain and its context. This receptor's antigen is unknown. No quality values exist for individual bases; no much larger clone is one base distant. The immunoSEQ Assay, a bias-controlled multiplex PCR, was used to amplify TCRbeta CDR3 regions from genomic DNA. The authors processed their data as follows. Nucleated cell counts per sample were estimated from amplification of reference gene primers within the assay. To quantify the absolute abundance of each unique TCRbeta CDR3 rearrangement, sequence reads were collapsed and filtered. For each sample, productive Simpson clonality was calculated as the square root of Simpson's diversity index over productive rearrangements. Here the immuneACCESS table is served through TCRdb, limited to in-frame sequences with V and J called. Missing clones are a known gap in these copies; in checked studies unresolved V genes cover under half, and the rest lacks a known reason. V and J calls plus clone size are reproduced from that table; the DNA served to infer D and trimming. In this sample the table shows approximately 180,000 clones, approximately 85% of which occur a single time. The ten top clones hold 2.5% to 3.5% of the sample.

Collaborating institutions collected whole blood in K2EDTA tubes following their own protocols. For TCRbeta analysis, collaborator samples were shipped as frozen whole blood, as isolated PBMCs, or as DNA extracted from either sample type. The sample is drawn from a study of blood T cell repertoires in COVID-19 (TCRdb year 2020). About the full investigation: The collaborator samples originated in the United States, Italy and Spain and spanned the acute and convalescent phases of COVID-19. Samples came from the ongoing ImmuneRACE study (first 160 participants) plus 1,254 subjects from 6 global collaborators. HLA class I and class II types, where available, came from metadata supplied by the sample provider rather than from assay-based typing. Deeply sampled blood TCRbeta repertoires from subjects exposed to, actively infected with, or recovered from COVID-19 were included in the dataset. A de-identified subject ID, COVID-19 status, age in years and sex were almost always included in the sample metadata. The material from the prospective study consisted of cDNA or gDNA derived from T cells, B-cell-depleted T cells, or PBMCs. The repertoires were released in a freely available public database intended as a resource for research on the immune response to SARS-CoV-2. Findings and caveats that apply to the study as a whole: How much clinical and demographic metadata was included differed by source and by participant, and the metadata was provided uncurated.

Inclusive of the bounding cysteine and phenylalanine, the CDR3 is 12 residues long. The read is trimmed to its CDR3 DNA, 36 bases read in frame from base 1. V loses 3 bases of germline sequence and J loses 5 bases, and the interval between the two ends is 8 bases. The sample taken for sequencing was peripheral blood. Rearrangement joined TRBV12-3 or TRBV12-4 to TRBJ2-7, with a tentative D gene TRBD1 over 6 matching bases. The clonotype was recovered from a man aged 55 to 70 with acute or convalescent COVID-19. In nucleotides, the sequence is TGTGCCAGCAGTTTGTACAGGGACGAGCAGTACTTC. This encodes CASSLYRDEQYF.